The 11 T cell receptor beta chains listed next were all sequenced from one sample in a study of blood T cell repertoires in COVID-19. Clones were read by immunoSEQ multiplex PCR, and TCRdb kept only the in-frame ones, dropping some. Among approximately 110,000 clones, about 75% were seen once, and the ten largest hold approximately 5.9%. Material for sequencing was peripheral blood. These receptors were obtained from a man aged 80 or over with acute or convalescent COVID-19.

This rearrangement joins TRBV2 to TRBJ2-7; 9 bases match TRBD1. Germline assignment: CDR1 SNHLY and CDR2 FYNNEI. Trimming took 6 bases from V and 6 from J; bases not matched to a gene: 12. The CDR3 totals 15 residues. This chain's CDR3 is CASRRTGTGTGEQYF. The CDR3 bases are TGTGCCAGCAGGCGGACCGGGACAGGGACTGGCGAGCAGTACTTC.

The chain carries TRBV6-2 or TRBV6-3 and TRBJ1-5, with a tentative D call TRBD1 (5 bases). Looked up from germline, CDR1 is MNHEY and CDR2 is SVGEGT. V lost 2 bases and J lost 11, with 16 bases in between. The CDR3 covers 14 residues. The CDR3 region has the DNA TGTGCCAGCAGTTACGGGGGGGTCCGATCAGCCCAGCATTTT. It yields the protein CASSYGGVRSAQHF.

V is TRBV6-5 and J is TRBJ2-3; D is possibly TRBD2 (5 bases). Trimming took 6 bases from V and 4 from J, leaving 11 bases between them. CDR3 length equals 13 residues. Germline values: CDR1 MNHEY, CDR2 SVGAGI. The CDR3 loop is CASSRLAADTQYF. CDR3 DNA: TGTGCCAGCAGCCGTCTAGCAGCAGATACGCAGTATTTT.

The J gene is TRBJ1-6, the V gene TRBV3-1 (or the pseudogene TRBV3-2), with 7 positions matching TRBD1. V was pared by 4 bases and J by 7 bases, with 19 bases of the junction left unmatched. Germline loops: CDR1 LGHDT, CDR2 YNNKEL (reference sequence). The CDR3 contains 19 residues. DNA for the CDR3: TGTGCCAGCAGCCGCGCAGGTGGCAGGGGGACAGTCTCAAATTCACCCCTCCACTTT. Amino acids: CASSRAGGRGTVSNSPLHF.

The table lists this clone with many counts. The V call is TRBV6-6, the J call TRBJ2-2; D uncertain. V lost 10 bases to trimming and J lost 5 bases, with 8 bases between them. Germline V gene lookup returns CDR1 MNHNY and CDR2 SVGAGI (reference sequence). This CDR3 contains 11 residues. The CDR3 DNA follows: TGTGCCACCTATACTACCGGGGAGCTGTTTTTT. Translated, it gives CATYTTGELFF.

As regards this clone: Other DNA sequences in this sample translate to the same CDR3. This chain uses TRBV29-1 with TRBJ2-5; D is unclear. The CDR3 sequence is 11 residues long. With 3 bases removed from V and 5 bases from J, the gap between germline ends came to 7 bases. Germline CDR1 reads SQVTM; CDR2 reads ANQGSEA. CDR3 in DNA: TGCAGCGTTGATCGGGTGGAGACCCAGTACTTC. Translating it yields CSVDRVETQYF.

The V gene is TRBV11-3, the J gene TRBJ2-3; TRBD1 matches 10 bases. Germline CDR1 and CDR2: SGHNT and YENEEA. This CDR3 has 15 residues. Trimming removed 1 base from V and 4 bases from J; junction bases left unmatched: 2. CDR3 protein: CASSLGDRGPDTQYF. The CDR3, as DNA: TGTGCCAGCAGCTTAGGTGACAGGGGGCCAGATACGCAGTATTTT.

This clone was seen only a few times. The V gene is TRBV4-3, the J gene TRBJ2-7, with D possibly matching TRBD2 (6 bases). Germline lookup yields CDR1 LGHNA and CDR2 YSLEER. There are 15 residues in the CDR3. The V and J ends lost 0 bases and 5 bases respectively, with 14 bases between them. CDR3 DNA: TGCGCCAGCAGCCAAGATAGGCTAGCGACCAACGAGCAGTACTTC. Translated, it gives CASSQDRLATNEQYF.

The chain combines TRBV6-5 with TRBJ1-1; 9 positions match TRBD1. CDR3 size: 15 residues. The germline V gene has CDR1 MNHEY and CDR2 SVGAGI. The trim removed 5 bases at V and 5 bases at J, leaving 9 bases unmatched. Here the CDR3 reads CASSITGTGKTEAFF. In nucleotides, the CDR3 is TGTGCCAGCAGTATAACCGGGACAGGGAAAACTGAAGCTTTCTTT.

This sequence joins TRBV3-1 (or the pseudogene TRBV3-2) and TRBJ2-3; the match to TRBD2 covers 8 bases. CDR1 is LGHDT and CDR2 is YNNKEL in the germline V gene (reference sequence). The V and J ends lost 0 bases and 4 bases, in that order; junction bases with no gene match: 9. The CDR3 runs to 17 residues. The CDR3 loop is CASSQDIEAGVPDTQYF. Here the CDR3 DNA reads TGTGCCAGCAGCCAAGATATCGAAGCGGGAGTTCCAGATACGCAGTATTTT.

This clone was seen a handful of times. The V gene is TRBV11-2, the J gene TRBJ2-7, with 9 bases matching TRBD2. This CDR3 spans 14 amino acids. The germline CDR1 and CDR2 sequences are SGHAT and FQNNGV. V shed 2 bases, J shed 2 bases, and the junction held 1 base outside the gene matches. The CDR3 spells CASSLSSGAYEQYF. The CDR3 DNA is TGTGCCAGCAGCTTATCTAGCGGGGCCTACGAGCAGTACTTC. Full variable domain (missing parts from reference TRBV11-2 and TRBJ2-7): EAGVAQSPRYKIIEKRQSVAFWCNPISGHATLYWYQQILGQGPKLLIQFQNNGVVDDSQLPKDRFSAERLKGVDSTLKIQPAKLEDSAVYLCASSLSSGAYEQYFGPGTRLTVT.